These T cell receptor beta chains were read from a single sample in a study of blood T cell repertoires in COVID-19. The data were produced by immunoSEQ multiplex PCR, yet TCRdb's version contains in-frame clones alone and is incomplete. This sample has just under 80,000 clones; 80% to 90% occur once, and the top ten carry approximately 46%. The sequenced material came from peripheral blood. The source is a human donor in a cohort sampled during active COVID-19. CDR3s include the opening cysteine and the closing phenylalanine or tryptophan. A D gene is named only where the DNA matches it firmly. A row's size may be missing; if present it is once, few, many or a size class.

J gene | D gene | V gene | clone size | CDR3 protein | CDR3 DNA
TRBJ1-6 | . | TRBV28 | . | CASSLGGELDSPLHF | TGTGCCAGCAGTTTAGGGGGGGAACTAGATTCACCCCTCCACTTT
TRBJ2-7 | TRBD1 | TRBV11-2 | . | CASSSGQGVRNEQYF | TGTGCCAGCAGCTCTGGACAGGGGGTGAGAAACGAGCAGTACTTC
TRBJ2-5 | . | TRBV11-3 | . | CASEFRETQYF | TGTGCCAGCGAATTTCGGGAGACCCAGTACTTC
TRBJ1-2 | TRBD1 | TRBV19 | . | CASSIVSGTGLDGYTF | TGTGCCAGTAGTATAGTTTCGGGGACAGGGTTGGATGGCTACACCTTC
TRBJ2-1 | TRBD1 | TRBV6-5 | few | CATTGQGDFNEQFF | TGTGCCACCACGGGACAGGGGGATTTCAATGAGCAGTTCTTC
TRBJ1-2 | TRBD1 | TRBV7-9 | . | CASSLEGAGYYGYTF | TGTGCCAGCAGCTTAGAGGGGGCTGGGTACTATGGCTACACCTTC
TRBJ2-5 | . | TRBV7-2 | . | CASSHYGQQETQYF | TGTGCCAGCAGCCACTACGGACAGCAAGAGACCCAGTACTTC
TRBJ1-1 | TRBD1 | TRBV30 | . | CAWGTGGYTEAFF | TGTGCCTGGGGGACAGGCGGGTACACTGAAGCTTTCTTT
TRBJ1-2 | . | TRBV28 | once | CASSFGAGSWVRANYGYTF | TGTGCCAGCAGTTTCGGTGCGGGCAGCTGGGTTCGAGCTAACTATGGCTACACCTTC
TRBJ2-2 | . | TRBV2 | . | CASSGRLAAGGELFF | TGTGCCAGCAGTGGCCGCCTAGCTGCGGGCGGGGAGCTGTTTTTT
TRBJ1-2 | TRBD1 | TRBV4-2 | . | CASSQVPGQGNFLSYGYTF | TGTGCCAGCAGCCAAGTCCCGGGACAGGGAAATTTCCTCTCCTATGGCTACACCTTC
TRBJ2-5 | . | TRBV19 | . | CATQTAQETQYF | TGTGCCACCCAGACAGCCCAAGAGACCCAGTACTTC
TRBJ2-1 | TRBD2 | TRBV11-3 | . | CASSLAGGPAYNEQFF | TGTGCCAGCAGCTTAGCGGGAGGGCCCGCCTACAATGAGCAGTTCTTC
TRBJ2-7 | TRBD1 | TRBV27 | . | CASSPKTPGQSREQYF | TGTGCCAGCAGTCCTAAAACTCCGGGACAGAGTCGCGAGCAGTACTTC
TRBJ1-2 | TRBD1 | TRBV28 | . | CASTVTGINYGYTF | TGTGCCAGCACCGTGACAGGGATTAACTATGGCTACACCTTC
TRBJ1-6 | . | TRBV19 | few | CASSIQAGPLHF | TGTGCCAGTAGTATACAGGCAGGGCCCCTCCACTTT
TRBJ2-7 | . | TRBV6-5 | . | CASSSRGYEQYF | TGTGCCAGCAGTTCCAGGGGTTACGAGCAGTACTTC
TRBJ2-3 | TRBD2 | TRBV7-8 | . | CASSFNLRRGSTDTQYF | TGTGCCAGCAGCTTCAATCTCAGGCGGGGGAGCACAGATACGCAGTATTTT
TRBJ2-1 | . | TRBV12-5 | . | CASGPDTSPYNEQFF | TGTGCTAGTGGACCTGACACCAGCCCCTACAATGAGCAGTTCTTC
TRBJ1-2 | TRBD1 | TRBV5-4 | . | CASSPHTKTGIYGYTF | TGTGCCAGCAGCCCTCACACAAAGACAGGGATCTATGGCTACACCTTC
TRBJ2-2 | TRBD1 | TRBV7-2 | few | CASSSQGGRTGELFF | TGTGCCAGCAGCTCACAGGGGGGAAGGACCGGGGAGCTGTTTTTT
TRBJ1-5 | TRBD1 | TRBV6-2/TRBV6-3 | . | CASSYLAGGGQPQHF | TGTGCCAGCAGTTACCTAGCAGGGGGCGGTCAGCCCCAGCATTTT
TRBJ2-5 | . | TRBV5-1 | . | CASSMDTPEQETQYF | TGCGCCAGCAGCATGGACACACCCGAACAAGAGACCCAGTACTTC
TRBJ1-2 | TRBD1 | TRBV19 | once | CASDRDREGYGYTF | TGTGCCAGTGACCGGGACAGGGAAGGGTATGGCTACACCTTC
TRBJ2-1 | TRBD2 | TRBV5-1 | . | CASSPLSSGYNEQFF | TGCGCCAGCAGCCCGTTGTCTAGCGGCTACAATGAGCAGTTCTTC
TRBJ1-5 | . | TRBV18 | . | CASSPRAAEGQPQHF | TGTGCCAGCTCACCACGGGCCGCAGAGGGTCAGCCCCAGCATTTT
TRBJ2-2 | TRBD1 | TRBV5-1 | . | CASSSTGTVNTGELFF | TGCGCCAGCAGCTCGACCGGGACAGTTAACACCGGGGAGCTGTTTTTT
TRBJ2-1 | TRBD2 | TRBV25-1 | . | CASSAGLAQFF | TGTGCCAGCAGTGCCGGACTAGCACAGTTCTTC
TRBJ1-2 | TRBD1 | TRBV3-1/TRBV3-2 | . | CASSQDGGQGIGPNYGYTF | TGTGCCAGCAGCCAAGATGGGGGACAGGGGATAGGGCCCAACTATGGCTACACCTTC
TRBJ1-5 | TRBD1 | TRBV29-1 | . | CSVRTGLSNQPQHF | TGCAGCGTGCGGACAGGGTTAAGCAATCAGCCCCAGCATTTT
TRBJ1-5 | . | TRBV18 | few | CASTLGPGLIYQPQHF | TGTGCCAGCACATTGGGGCCCGGCCTTATCTATCAGCCCCAGCATTTT
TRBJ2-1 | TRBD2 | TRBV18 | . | CAGSSLSGGHNEQFF | TGTGCCGGCTCATCCCTTAGCGGGGGGCACAATGAGCAGTTCTTC
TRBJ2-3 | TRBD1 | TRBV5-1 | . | CASRGQGGVGTDTQYF | TGCGCCAGCAGGGGACAGGGCGGGGTCGGCACAGATACGCAGTATTTT
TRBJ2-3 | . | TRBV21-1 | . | CASSETSGISSTDTQYF | TGTGCCAGCAGCGAGACTAGCGGGATTTCTAGCACAGATACGCAGTATTTT
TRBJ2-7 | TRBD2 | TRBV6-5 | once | CASSGTSGSFGQYF | TGTGCCAGCAGCGGGACTAGCGGGAGTTTCGGGCAGTACTTC
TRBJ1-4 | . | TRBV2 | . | CASSESFGGREKLFF | TGTGCCAGCAGTGAGTCCTTCGGGGGACGTGAAAAACTGTTTTTT
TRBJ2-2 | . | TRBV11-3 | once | CASSSKGGGSYTGELFF | TGTGCCAGCAGCTCCAAAGGCGGGGGCTCTTACACCGGGGAGCTGTTTTTT
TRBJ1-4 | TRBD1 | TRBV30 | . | CAWSRGRDEKLFF | TGTGCCTGGAGCAGGGGGCGCGATGAAAAACTGTTTTTT
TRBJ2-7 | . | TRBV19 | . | CASKTQALSYEQYF | TGTGCCAGCAAGACGCAGGCACTGTCCTACGAGCAGTACTTC
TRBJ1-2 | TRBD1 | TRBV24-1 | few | CATSDPGTAYGYTF | TGTGCCACCAGTGATCCCGGGACAGCCTATGGCTACACCTTC
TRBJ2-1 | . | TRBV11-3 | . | CASSLAQSSSYNEQFF | TGTGCCAGCAGCCTAGCCCAATCCAGCTCCTACAATGAGCAGTTCTTC
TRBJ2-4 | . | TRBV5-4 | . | CASSSASSVLNIQYF | TGTGCCAGCAGCTCCGCGAGTTCGGTTCTCAACATTCAGTACTTC
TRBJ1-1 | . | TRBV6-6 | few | CASSHRNTEAFF | TGTGCCAGCAGCCACAGGAACACTGAAGCTTTCTTT
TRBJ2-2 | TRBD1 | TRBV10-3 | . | CAISESSGQGTGELFF | TGTGCCATCAGTGAGTCGTCGGGACAGGGGACCGGGGAGCTGTTTTTT
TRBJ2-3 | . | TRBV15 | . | CATSKGRLSSWYF | TGTGCCACCAGCAAGGGGCGCCTGTCTTCCTGGTATTTT
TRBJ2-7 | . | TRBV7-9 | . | CASSVRNGVYEQYF | TGTGCCAGCAGCGTACGCAACGGGGTATACGAGCAGTACTTC
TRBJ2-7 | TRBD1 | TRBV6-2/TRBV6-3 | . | CASSPTQGTDSYEQYF | TGTGCCAGCAGTCCCACGCAGGGGACAGACTCCTACGAGCAGTACTTC
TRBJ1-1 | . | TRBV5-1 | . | CASSFGQGKSTEAFF | TGCGCCAGCAGCTTTGGGCAGGGGAAATCCACTGAAGCTTTCTTT
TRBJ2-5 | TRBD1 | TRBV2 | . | CASSGEGGGQETQYF | TGTGCCAGCAGTGGAGAAGGGGGCGGGCAAGAGACCCAGTACTTC
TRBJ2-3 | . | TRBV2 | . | CASTEGGTNTDTQYF | TGTGCCAGCACCGAAGGGGGGACTAACACAGATACGCAGTATTTT
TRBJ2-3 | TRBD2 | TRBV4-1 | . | CASSQRIRTSGTTDTQYF | TGCGCCAGCAGCCAAAGGATCAGGACTAGCGGGACCACAGATACGCAGTATTTT
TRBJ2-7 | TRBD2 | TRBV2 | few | CASSARTSGTYEQYF | TGTGCCAGCAGTGCAAGGACTAGCGGAACCTACGAGCAGTACTTC
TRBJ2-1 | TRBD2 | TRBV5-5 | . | CASSSRTSGSWEQFF | TGTGCCAGCAGCTCCAGGACTAGCGGGAGTTGGGAGCAGTTCTTC
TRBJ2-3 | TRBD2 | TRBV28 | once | CASSPMGLGKTDTQYF | TGTGCCAGCAGTCCCATGGGACTAGGGAAGACAGATACGCAGTATTTT
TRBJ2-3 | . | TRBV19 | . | CASSTSGGKGDTQYF | TGTGCCAGTAGTACGTCGGGGGGCAAGGGAGATACGCAGTATTTT
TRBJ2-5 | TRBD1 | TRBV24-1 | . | CATSRQGLETQYF | TGTGCCACCAGCCGACAGGGTTTGGAGACCCAGTACTTC
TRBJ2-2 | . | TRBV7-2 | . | CASSLSFNTGELFF | TGTGCCAGCAGCTTGAGTTTCAACACCGGGGAGCTGTTTTTT
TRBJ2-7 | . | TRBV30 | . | CAWQGHYEQYF | TGTGCCTGGCAGGGCCACTACGAGCAGTACTTC